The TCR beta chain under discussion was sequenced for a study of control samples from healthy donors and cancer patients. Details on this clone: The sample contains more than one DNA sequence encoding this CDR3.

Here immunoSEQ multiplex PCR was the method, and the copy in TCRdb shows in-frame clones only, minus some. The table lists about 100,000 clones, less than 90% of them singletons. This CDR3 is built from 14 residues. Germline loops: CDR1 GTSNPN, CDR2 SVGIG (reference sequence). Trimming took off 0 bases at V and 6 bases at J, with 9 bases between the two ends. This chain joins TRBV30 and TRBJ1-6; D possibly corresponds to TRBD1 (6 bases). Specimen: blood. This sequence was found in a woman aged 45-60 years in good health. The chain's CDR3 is CAWSVVRGNSPLHF. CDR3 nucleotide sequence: TGTGCCTGGAGTGTAGTCAGGGGTAATTCACCCCTCCACTTT.